Here is one TCR beta chain with its context. What it binds is unknown. Measured with immunoSEQ multiplex PCR; TCRdb has only the in-frame clones, and not every one. This sample has tens of thousands of clones; around 89% occur once, and the top ten carry roughly 8%. These data come from a study of T cells after posttransplantation cyclophosphamide. Study-level findings and limits: Later post-transplant blood repertoires were often dominated by donor CD8+ memory clones.

Controls had myeloablative marrow grafts with methotrexate and calcineurin inhibitor, sampled at 1 year. V shed 7 bases, J shed 5 bases, and the junction held 17 bases outside the gene matches. Per germline, CDR1 SGHRS and CDR2 YFSETQ. The CDR3 runs to 16 residues. V usage is TRBV5-1 and J usage is TRBJ2-5, with TRBD1 matching over 7 bases. The sequence derives from a female patient aged 45 to 65 who received an allogeneic stem cell transplant from an unrelated donor, was CMV-positive, and had chronic GVHD only. Some T cells may have come from the graft donor. Here the sequenced sample was PBMCs, taken after an allogeneic stem cell transplant with a calcineurin inhibitor and methotrexate. CDR3 loop: CASRPGRQGDGETQYF. The CDR3 coding sequence is TGCGCCAGCCGGCCGGGGCGGCAGGGGGACGGTGAGACCCAGTACTTC.